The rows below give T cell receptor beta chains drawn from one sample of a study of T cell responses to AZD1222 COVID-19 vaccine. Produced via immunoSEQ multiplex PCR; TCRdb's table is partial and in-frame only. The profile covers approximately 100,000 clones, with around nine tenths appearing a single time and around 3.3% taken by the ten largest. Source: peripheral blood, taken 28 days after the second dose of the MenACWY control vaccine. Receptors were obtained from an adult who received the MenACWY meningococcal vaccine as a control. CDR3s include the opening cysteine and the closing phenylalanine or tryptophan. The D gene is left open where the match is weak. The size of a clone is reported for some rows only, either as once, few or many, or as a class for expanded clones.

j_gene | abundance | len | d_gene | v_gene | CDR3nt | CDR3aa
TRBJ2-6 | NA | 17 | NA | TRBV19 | TGTGCCAGTAGTATTAAAGGTTCGGTTTCTGGGGCCAACGTCCTGACTTTC | CASSIKGSVSGANVLTF
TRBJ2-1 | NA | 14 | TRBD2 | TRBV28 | TGTGCCAGCCACAGCGGGGGGGCAAACAATGAGCAGTTCTTC | CASHSGGANNEQFF
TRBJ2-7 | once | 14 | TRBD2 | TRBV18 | TGTGCCAGCTCACCTCCGACTAGCGGGTACGAGCAGTACTTC | CASSPPTSGYEQYF
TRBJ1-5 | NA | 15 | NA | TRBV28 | TGTGCCAGCAGTGTACCTCAGGGTAGCAATCAGCCCCAGCATTTT | CASSVPQGSNQPQHF
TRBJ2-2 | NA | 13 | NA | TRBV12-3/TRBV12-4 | TGTGCTACGTGGCTCGGTCTGGCCGGGGAGCTGTTTTTT | CATWLGLAGELFF
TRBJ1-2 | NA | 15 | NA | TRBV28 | TGTGCCAGCAGTTTATTTGTTAGGGGAGGCCGGGGCTACACCTTC | CASSLFVRGGRGYTF
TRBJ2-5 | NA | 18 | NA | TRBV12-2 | TGTGCAAGTCGCTTGAGGATGTCCGGGACGCCCGGGTCGAGGACCCAGTACTTC | CASRLRMSGTPGSRTQYF
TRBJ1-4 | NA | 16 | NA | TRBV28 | TGTGCCAGCAGTTACCCGGGACCGGGAACTAATGAAAAACTGTTTTTT | CASSYPGPGTNEKLFF
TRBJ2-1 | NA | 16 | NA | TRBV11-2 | TGTGCCAGCAGCCCCCGCCCTCGTTTGATCTACAATGAGCAGTTCTTC | CASSPRPRLIYNEQFF
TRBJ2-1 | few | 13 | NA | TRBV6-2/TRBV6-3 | TGTGCCAGCAGTAGACAGGAGAATAATGAGCAGTTCTTC | CASSRQENNEQFF
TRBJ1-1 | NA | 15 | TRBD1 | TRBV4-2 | TGTGCCAGCAGCCCTCGGACAGGGGGGATAACTGAAGCTTTCTTT | CASSPRTGGITEAFF
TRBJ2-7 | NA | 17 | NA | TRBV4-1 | TGCGCCAGCAGCCCAAGTAGTTTACAGGGTTATGGGTACGAGCAGTACTTC | CASSPSSLQGYGYEQYF
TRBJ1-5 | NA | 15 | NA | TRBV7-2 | TGTGCCAGCAGCCCAGGACGAGGGGGCAATCAGCCCCAGCATTTT | CASSPGRGGNQPQHF
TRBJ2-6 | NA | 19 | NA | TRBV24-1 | TGTGCCACCAGTGATTTGTCCGGCCGGATGGTCTCTGGGGCCAACGTCCTGACTTTC | CATSDLSGRMVSGANVLTF
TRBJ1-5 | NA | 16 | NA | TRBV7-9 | TGTGCCAGCAGCGGGGACGGCGGACATAGCAATCAGCCCCAGCATTTT | CASSGDGGHSNQPQHF
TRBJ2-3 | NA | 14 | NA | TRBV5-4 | TGTGCCAGCAGCCTCACGACTCGAACAGATACGCAGTATTTT | CASSLTTRTDTQYF
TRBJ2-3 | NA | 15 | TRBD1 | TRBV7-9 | TGTGCCAGCAGCTTTAGGGGGCTCCCCACAGATACGCAGTATTTT | CASSFRGLPTDTQYF
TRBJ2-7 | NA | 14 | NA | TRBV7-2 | TGTGCCAGCAGCTTAAACAGGGACTCCTACGAGCAGTACTTC | CASSLNRDSYEQYF
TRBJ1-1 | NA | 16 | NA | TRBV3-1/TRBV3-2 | TGTGCCAGCAGCCAAGATACGTATGAGGGGACCACTGAAGCTTTCTTT | CASSQDTYEGTTEAFF
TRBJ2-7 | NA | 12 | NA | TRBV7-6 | TGTGCCAGCAGCTCTCAGGCTTATGAGCAGTACTTC | CASSSQAYEQYF
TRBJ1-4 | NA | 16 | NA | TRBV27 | TGTGCCAGCAGTTTATCCCAAGGGGTAGTGGGGGAAAAACTGTTTTTT | CASSLSQGVVGEKLFF
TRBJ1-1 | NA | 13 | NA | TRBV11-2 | TGTGCCAGCAGCCGAAGCCAGGCCACTGAAGCTTTCTTT | CASSRSQATEAFF
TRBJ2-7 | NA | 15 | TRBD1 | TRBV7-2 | TGTGCCAGCAGCAACGTCGGGGACAGGGGCCACGAGCAGTACTTC | CASSNVGDRGHEQYF
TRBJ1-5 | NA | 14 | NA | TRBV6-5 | TGTGCCAGCACGAGATGGGGCAACAATCAGCCCCAGCATTTT | CASTRWGNNQPQHF
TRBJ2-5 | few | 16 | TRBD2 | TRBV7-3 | TGTGCCAGCAGCTTGATATGCGGGGGGCACCAAGAGACCCAGTACTTC | CASSLICGGHQETQYF
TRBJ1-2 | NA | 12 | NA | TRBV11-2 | TGTGCCAGCAGCCGGAATTACTATGGCTACACCTTC | CASSRNYYGYTF
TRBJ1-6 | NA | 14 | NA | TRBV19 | TGTGCCAGTGCCAGAGTCACGGGACAATCACCCCTCCACTTT | CASARVTGQSPLHF
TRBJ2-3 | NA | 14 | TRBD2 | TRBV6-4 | TGTGCCAGCAGTTACGGGGGGACCACAGATACGCAGTATTTT | CASSYGGTTDTQYF
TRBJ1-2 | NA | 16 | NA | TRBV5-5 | TGTGCCAGCAGCTTGGGGCAGGGTAGAGGCGTAAGAGGCTACACCTTC | CASSLGQGRGVRGYTF
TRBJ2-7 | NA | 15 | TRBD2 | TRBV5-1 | TGCGCCAGCAGCCCCGGACTAGATTTGTCCTACGAGCAGTACTTC | CASSPGLDLSYEQYF
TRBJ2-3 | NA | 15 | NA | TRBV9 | TGTGCCAGCAGCGCTCGCGGGGACTCAACAGATACGCAGTATTTT | CASSARGDSTDTQYF
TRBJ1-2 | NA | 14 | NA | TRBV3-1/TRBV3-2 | TGTGCCAGCAGCCAAGACGCAGGAAGCTATGGCTACACCTTC | CASSQDAGSYGYTF
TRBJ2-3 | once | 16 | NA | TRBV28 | TGTGCCAGCAGCTTTGGGGACCTTATAAGCACAGATACGCAGTATTTT | CASSFGDLISTDTQYF
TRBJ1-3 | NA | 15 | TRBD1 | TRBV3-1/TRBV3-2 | TGTGCCAGCAGCCCGGCCACAGGGGTGGTGAACACCATATATTTT | CASSPATGVVNTIYF
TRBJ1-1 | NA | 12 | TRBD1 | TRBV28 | TGTGCCAGCAGTTCGGGACAGCCAAAAGCTTTCTTT | CASSSGQPKAFF
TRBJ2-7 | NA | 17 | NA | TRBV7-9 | TGTGCCAGCAGCCCCACCTCAGGAGGGTTGGGGTTCTACGAGCAGTACTTC | CASSPTSGGLGFYEQYF
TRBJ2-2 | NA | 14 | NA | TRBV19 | TGTGCCAGTAACGGGCAGGTATACACCGGGGAGCTGTTTTTT | CASNGQVYTGELFF
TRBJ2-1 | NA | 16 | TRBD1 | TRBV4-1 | TGCGCCAGCAGCCAAGTGGGGCAGGGGGCCCACAATGAGCAGTTCTTC | CASSQVGQGAHNEQFF
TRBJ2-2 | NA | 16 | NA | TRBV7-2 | TGTGCCAGCAGCTTAGACCCATTAACCTCCACCGGGGAGCTGTTTTTT | CASSLDPLTSTGELFF
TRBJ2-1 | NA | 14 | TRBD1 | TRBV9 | TGTGCCAGCAGCGGCGGGACAGGGGACAATGAGCAGTTCTTC | CASSGGTGDNEQFF
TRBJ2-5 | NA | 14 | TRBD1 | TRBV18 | TGTGCCAGCTCACCTGGGACAGGGCAAGAGACCCAGTACTTC | CASSPGTGQETQYF
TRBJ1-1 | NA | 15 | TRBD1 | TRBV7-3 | TGTGCCAGCAGCTCATCGGGACAGTTAAACACTGAAGCTTTCTTT | CASSSSGQLNTEAFF
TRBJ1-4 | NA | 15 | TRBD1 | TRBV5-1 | TGCGCCAGCAGACCCGAGGTTGGGACAGGTGAAAAACTGTTTTTT | CASRPEVGTGEKLFF
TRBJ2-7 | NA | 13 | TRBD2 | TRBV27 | TGTGCCAGCAGGCCCGGGACTAGCGGTGAGTGGTCCTTC | CASRPGTSGEWSF
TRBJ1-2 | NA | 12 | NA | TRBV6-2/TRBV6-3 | TGTGCCAGCAGTTACTCAAGGGATGGCTACACCTTC | CASSYSRDGYTF
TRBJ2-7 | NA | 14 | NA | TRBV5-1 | TGCGCCAGCAGCTTGGTGGCGTCTGGCGACGAGCAGTACTTC | CASSLVASGDEQYF
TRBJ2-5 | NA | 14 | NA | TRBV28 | TGTGCCAGCAGTTCGAACAGGGTAGGGGAGACCCAGTACTTC | CASSSNRVGETQYF
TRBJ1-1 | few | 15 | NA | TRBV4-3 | TGCGCCAGCAGCCAAGAGGAGGGGATGAACACTGAAGCTTTCTTT | CASSQEEGMNTEAFF
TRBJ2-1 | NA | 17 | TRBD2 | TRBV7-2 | TGTGCCAGCAGCCCCCCGGCGGGAGGAGCCCTCGACAATGAGCAGTTCTTC | CASSPPAGGALDNEQFF
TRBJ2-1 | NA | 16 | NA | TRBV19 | TGTGCCAGTAGGCCCCGCTTTCACGGGGCGATTAATGAGCAGTTCTTC | CASRPRFHGAINEQFF
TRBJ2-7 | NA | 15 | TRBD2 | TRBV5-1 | TGCGCCAGCAGCTTGGATGTTAGCGGGGACTACGAGCAGTACTTC | CASSLDVSGDYEQYF
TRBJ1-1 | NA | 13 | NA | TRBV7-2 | TGTGCCAGCCATCGGGCCGAGGGCACTGAAGCTTTCTTT | CASHRAEGTEAFF
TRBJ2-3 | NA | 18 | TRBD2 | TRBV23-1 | TGCGCCAGCAGTCAATCCGGACTAGCGGGGGCCGACACAGATACGCAGTATTTT | CASSQSGLAGADTDTQYF
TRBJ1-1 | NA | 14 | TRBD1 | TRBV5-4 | TGTGCCAGCGGCCCCGGGACAGGGTACACTGAAGCTTTCTTT | CASGPGTGYTEAFF
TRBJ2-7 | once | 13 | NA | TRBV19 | TGTGCCAGTAGTATCGGCAGGGACTACGAGCAGTACTTC | CASSIGRDYEQYF
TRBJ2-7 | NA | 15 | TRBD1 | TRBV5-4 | TGTGCCAGCAGCCTACGGACAGGGGGCTCCTACGAGCAGTACTTC | CASSLRTGGSYEQYF
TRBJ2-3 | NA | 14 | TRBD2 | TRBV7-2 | TGTGCCAGCACCCCGGGACTACCCACAGATACGCAGTATTTT | CASTPGLPTDTQYF